Sequencing of this T cell receptor beta chain was carried out in a study of cytomegalovirus exposure and HLA in healthy donors. Study in general: A subsequent analysis reported that the 95 to 150 validation repertoires were produced on the same platform that had also been used for the 600 to 800 first-cohort repertoires. Whole-study findings and limits: Among the CMV-associated chains, a few were confirmed in vitro as specific for CMV antigens. Researchers counted over 150 TCR beta chains as cytomegalovirus-associated.

The CDR3 sequence is 13 residues long. With V trimmed by 6 bases and J by 5 bases, 5 bases remained unmatched. The germline V gene has CDR1 MNHNS and CDR2 SASEGT. Using immunoSEQ multiplex PCR, the repertoire was profiled, and TCRdb retains in-frame clones only, with some absent. This table has about 73,000 clones, 70% to 90% appearing once. Among the roughly 110 subjects of the validation cohort, separate from the roughly 670-subject first cohort, were the donors. About this clone: The antigen remains undetermined.

The receptor's source is a woman aged 18 to 35 in good health and CMV-seropositive. Sequencing input: PBMCs. The chain is built from TRBV6-1 and TRBJ2-5, with 8 bases matching TRBD2. CDR3 amino acids: CASSGGARETQYF. The CDR3 bases are TGTGCCAGCAGCGGGGGGGCCAGGGAGACCCAGTACTTC.